A selection of T cell receptor beta chains follows, all from one sample in a study of cytomegalovirus exposure and HLA in healthy donors. Generated by immunoSEQ multiplex PCR, the TCRdb table keeps only in-frame clones and is missing some. Seen here are tens of thousands of clones, 80% to 90% observed once, and the top ten hold roughly an eighth. Sequences were obtained from PBMCs. All receptors derive from a woman between 40 and 50 years old in good health and CMV-seropositive. Both conserved end residues are part of each CDR3. Each record gives: V gene, J gene, D gene, clone size, CDR3 DNA, CDR3 protein. The D gene is left open where the match is weak. Part of the rows lack a size; the others show once, few, many or a class for expanded clones.

v_gene: TRBV6-6; j_gene: TRBJ2-5; d_gene: NA; abundance: NA; CDR3nt: TGTGCCAGCGGGGCCGGAGGGCCCTGGGAGACCCAGTACTTC; CDR3aa: CASGAGGPWETQYF
v_gene: TRBV7-3; j_gene: TRBJ1-2; d_gene: NA; abundance: few; CDR3nt: TGTGCCAGCAGCCCCGAGGGCTTTCTCCTTAACTATGGCTACACCTTC; CDR3aa: CASSPEGFLLNYGYTF
v_gene: TRBV6-1; j_gene: TRBJ1-1; d_gene: TRBD1; abundance: few; CDR3nt: TGTGCCAGCACCATGACAGGGGGCACCGAAGCTTTCTTT; CDR3aa: CASTMTGGTEAFF
v_gene: TRBV5-5; j_gene: TRBJ1-1; d_gene: TRBD1; abundance: NA; CDR3nt: TGTGCCAGCAGCTTGGGGGGGACAGTGAACACTGAAGCTTTCTTT; CDR3aa: CASSLGGTVNTEAFF
v_gene: TRBV7-2; j_gene: TRBJ2-7; d_gene: NA; abundance: once; CDR3nt: TGTGCCAGCAGCTTAGTTAATGCCTACGAGCAGTACTTC; CDR3aa: CASSLVNAYEQYF
v_gene: TRBV5-1; j_gene: TRBJ2-3; d_gene: TRBD2; abundance: NA; CDR3nt: TGCGCCAGCAGCTTACTAGCGGGGGGGCTGGGAGATACGCAGTATTTT; CDR3aa: CASSLLAGGLGDTQYF
v_gene: TRBV27; j_gene: TRBJ2-5; d_gene: TRBD1; abundance: NA; CDR3nt: TGTGCCAGCAGTTTATCGAAGGTAGGGGACAGGGGGTACTTAGGTGAGGAGACCCAGTACTTC; CDR3aa: CASSLSKVGDRGYLGEETQYF
v_gene: TRBV6-5; j_gene: TRBJ1-3; d_gene: TRBD1; abundance: NA; CDR3nt: TGTGCCAGCAGTGAACAGGGGGCAGGAAACACCATATATTTT; CDR3aa: CASSEQGAGNTIYF
v_gene: TRBV4-3; j_gene: TRBJ1-3; d_gene: NA; abundance: NA; CDR3nt: TGCGCCAGCAGCCCCCACTCACAGGTTCGCTCTGGAAACACCATATATTTT; CDR3aa: CASSPHSQVRSGNTIYF
v_gene: TRBV19; j_gene: TRBJ2-3; d_gene: NA; abundance: once; CDR3nt: TGTGCCAGTAGTATAACACCGGGACTTCTCACAGATACGCAGTATTTT; CDR3aa: CASSITPGLLTDTQYF
v_gene: TRBV18; j_gene: TRBJ2-5; d_gene: NA; abundance: NA; CDR3nt: TGTGCCAGCTCACCACCATCCAAAGAGACCCAGTACTTC; CDR3aa: CASSPPSKETQYF
v_gene: TRBV5-6; j_gene: TRBJ2-3; d_gene: TRBD2; abundance: NA; CDR3nt: TGTGCCAGCAGCTTGGTAAGGGACTATACGTTCACAGATACGCAGTATTTT; CDR3aa: CASSLVRDYTFTDTQYF
v_gene: TRBV4-1; j_gene: TRBJ1-6; d_gene: NA; abundance: NA; CDR3nt: TGCGCCAGCAGCCAGGCTACAGTGCTCTCCTATAATTCACCCCTCCACTTT; CDR3aa: CASSQATVLSYNSPLHF
v_gene: TRBV7-9; j_gene: TRBJ1-2; d_gene: NA; abundance: NA; CDR3nt: TGTGCCAGCAGCTTAGGCCACGCGTATGGCTACACCTTC; CDR3aa: CASSLGHAYGYTF
v_gene: TRBV15; j_gene: TRBJ1-3; d_gene: TRBD1; abundance: NA; CDR3nt: TGTGCCATCTCACAGGGGTCAGGAAACACCATATATTTT; CDR3aa: CAISQGSGNTIYF
v_gene: TRBV30; j_gene: TRBJ1-1; d_gene: NA; abundance: NA; CDR3nt: TGTGCCTGGAGTGTACTTTCGACAGCGCGGCCTCTGAACACTGAAGCTTTCTTT; CDR3aa: CAWSVLSTARPLNTEAFF
v_gene: TRBV5-1; j_gene: TRBJ2-7; d_gene: TRBD2; abundance: NA; CDR3nt: TGCGCCAGCAGCTTGGTTAGCGGGGGGTCCGGGAGCCACGAGCAGTACTTC; CDR3aa: CASSLVSGGSGSHEQYF
v_gene: TRBV6-5; j_gene: TRBJ1-2; d_gene: NA; abundance: NA; CDR3nt: TGTGCCAGCAGTTCCGGGGGATATGGCTACACCTTC; CDR3aa: CASSSGGYGYTF
v_gene: TRBV7-3; j_gene: TRBJ2-2; d_gene: NA; abundance: NA; CDR3nt: TGTGCCAGCAGCTTACGAGAATCCGGGGAGCTGTTTTTT; CDR3aa: CASSLRESGELFF
v_gene: TRBV5-1; j_gene: TRBJ2-5; d_gene: TRBD1; abundance: NA; CDR3nt: TGCGCCAGCAGCCACCGGACAGGAACGATCCAAGAGACCCAGTACTTC; CDR3aa: CASSHRTGTIQETQYF
v_gene: TRBV15; j_gene: TRBJ1-5; d_gene: NA; abundance: NA; CDR3nt: TGTGCCACCAGCAGAGATGCGGGGGCGGTGGGCAATCAGCCCCAGCATTTT; CDR3aa: CATSRDAGAVGNQPQHF
v_gene: TRBV2; j_gene: TRBJ2-3; d_gene: NA; abundance: NA; CDR3nt: TGTGCCAGCAGGGTTAGCGCGAGCACAGATACGCAGTATTTT; CDR3aa: CASRVSASTDTQYF
v_gene: TRBV27; j_gene: TRBJ2-3; d_gene: NA; abundance: NA; CDR3nt: TGTGCCAGCAGTTTAGCGGGCACAGATACGCAGTATTTT; CDR3aa: CASSLAGTDTQYF
v_gene: TRBV18; j_gene: TRBJ2-7; d_gene: TRBD2; abundance: NA; CDR3nt: TGTGCCAGCTCTCCTACCCTTGGTGGCGGGGAGGGCGAGCAGTACTTC; CDR3aa: CASSPTLGGGEGEQYF
v_gene: TRBV6-1; j_gene: TRBJ2-7; d_gene: NA; abundance: NA; CDR3nt: TGTGCCAGCAGCCGGGACTCCGTCTCCTACGAGCAGTACTTC; CDR3aa: CASSRDSVSYEQYF
v_gene: TRBV4-3; j_gene: TRBJ2-6; d_gene: TRBD1; abundance: NA; CDR3nt: TGCGCCAGCAGCCAAGAAGGGGGCGCTGGGGCCAACGTCCTGACTTTC; CDR3aa: CASSQEGGAGANVLTF
v_gene: TRBV7-8; j_gene: TRBJ2-7; d_gene: NA; abundance: few; CDR3nt: TGTGCCAGCAGCCAGGGGATATATTACGAGCAGTACTTC; CDR3aa: CASSQGIYYEQYF
v_gene: TRBV7-3; j_gene: TRBJ2-5; d_gene: TRBD2; abundance: NA; CDR3nt: TGTGCCAGCAGCCTTCTACACGCGGGGGGGGAGACCCAGTACTTC; CDR3aa: CASSLLHAGGETQYF
v_gene: TRBV19; j_gene: TRBJ1-6; d_gene: NA; abundance: NA; CDR3nt: TGTGCCAGTAGGTCGAGGACTGTTAATAATTCACCCCTCCACTTT; CDR3aa: CASRSRTVNNSPLHF
v_gene: TRBV27; j_gene: TRBJ2-7; d_gene: NA; abundance: NA; CDR3nt: TGTGCCAGCAGTTTATCGGCCCGGGAGTCCTACGAGCAGTACTTC; CDR3aa: CASSLSARESYEQYF
v_gene: TRBV4-3; j_gene: TRBJ2-7; d_gene: NA; abundance: NA; CDR3nt: TGCGCCAGCAGCCAAGGTCTCCCCGGGACACTGTTTAGGGAGCAGTACTTC; CDR3aa: CASSQGLPGTLFREQYF
v_gene: TRBV7-2; j_gene: TRBJ2-5; d_gene: TRBD1; abundance: NA; CDR3nt: TGTGCCAGCAGCCCCCGGGACAGGGCCTCCGACACCCAGTACTTC; CDR3aa: CASSPRDRASDTQYF
v_gene: TRBV5-4; j_gene: TRBJ2-7; d_gene: TRBD2; abundance: NA; CDR3nt: TGTGCCAGCAGCACCCGGACTAGGTCCCCCTACGAGCAGTACTTC; CDR3aa: CASSTRTRSPYEQYF
v_gene: TRBV11-2; j_gene: TRBJ1-1; d_gene: TRBD1; abundance: NA; CDR3nt: TGTGCCAGCAGCTTAGAACAGGGGGGGAACACTGAAGCTTTCTTT; CDR3aa: CASSLEQGGNTEAFF
v_gene: TRBV6-5; j_gene: TRBJ1-5; d_gene: TRBD1; abundance: NA; CDR3nt: TGTGCCAGCCGGGACAGAAATCAGCCCCAGCATTTT; CDR3aa: CASRDRNQPQHF
v_gene: TRBV28; j_gene: TRBJ2-7; d_gene: TRBD1; abundance: NA; CDR3nt: TGTGCCGGCAGTTTCAGGGGGATCCACGAGCAGTACTTC; CDR3aa: CAGSFRGIHEQYF
v_gene: TRBV5-5; j_gene: TRBJ2-7; d_gene: TRBD1; abundance: NA; CDR3nt: TGTGCCAGCAGCCTACCACAGGGGGCCTCCTACGAGCAGTACTTC; CDR3aa: CASSLPQGASYEQYF
v_gene: TRBV12-1; j_gene: TRBJ1-4; d_gene: NA; abundance: NA; CDR3nt: TGTGCCAGCAGCCCTCCCGGGTTAACTGTTTTT; CDR3aa: CASSPPGLTVF
v_gene: TRBV5-1; j_gene: TRBJ1-1; d_gene: NA; abundance: NA; CDR3nt: TGCGCCAGCAGCTCCGGGCAGGGAGGTTCTGTAAATGAAGCTTTCTTT; CDR3aa: CASSSGQGGSVNEAFF
v_gene: TRBV29-1; j_gene: TRBJ2-1; d_gene: NA; abundance: NA; CDR3nt: TGCAGCGGCCGGGACAGCGGGTACAATGAGCAGTTCTTC; CDR3aa: CSGRDSGYNEQFF
v_gene: TRBV4-3; j_gene: TRBJ2-1; d_gene: TRBD2; abundance: NA; CDR3nt: TGCGCCAGCAGACCCATGGGACTATCCAATGAGCAGTTCTTC; CDR3aa: CASRPMGLSNEQFF